This T cell receptor beta chain was recovered during a study of blood T cells in healthy people across ages. Study-wide results and caveats: Comparison with aged donors showed that long-lived donors had more naive CD4+ cells and higher diversity. Per million T cells, the diversity of TCR beta decreased roughly linearly as age advanced.

Researchers report isolating at least 6 million PBMCs per sample. Each sample provided at least 5.5 micrograms of extracted total RNA. The CDR3 consists of 14 residues. Trimming pared 0 bases from V and 7 bases from J, leaving 12 bases between. Germline V lookup: CDR1 LGHNA, CDR2 YSLEER. Remarks on this clonotype: Its specificity is not known.

With a J-beta primer mix and a sample-barcoded 5' primer, a second PCR ran about 7 to 12 cycles. TCRdb called the 5' RACE reads again in MiXCR, with one record for every CDR3 protein. The sample lists about 2 million distinct CDR3 sequences; approximately 50% were seen once. This clonotype was sampled from a woman in her thirties or forties in good health. V gene TRBV4-3 combines with J gene TRBJ1-2; maybe TRBD1 (6 bases). Sequenced input: blood. The CDR3 reads CASSQDRGAGGYTF. DNA of the CDR3: TGCGCCAGCAGCCAAGATAGGGGGGCTGGTGGCTACACCTTC.